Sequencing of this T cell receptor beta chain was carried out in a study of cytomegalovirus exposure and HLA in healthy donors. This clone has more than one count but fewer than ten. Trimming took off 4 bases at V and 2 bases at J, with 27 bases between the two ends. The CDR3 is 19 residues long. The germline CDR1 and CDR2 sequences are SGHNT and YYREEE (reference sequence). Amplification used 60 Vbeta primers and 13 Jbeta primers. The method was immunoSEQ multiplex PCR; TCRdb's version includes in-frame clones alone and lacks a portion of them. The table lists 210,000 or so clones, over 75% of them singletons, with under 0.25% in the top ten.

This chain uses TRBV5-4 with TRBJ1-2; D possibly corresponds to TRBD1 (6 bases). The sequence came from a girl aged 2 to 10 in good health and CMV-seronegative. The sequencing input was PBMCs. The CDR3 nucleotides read TGTGCCAGCAGCGCACACTCCGGGACACAGGGATTGGAGAACTATGGCTACACCTTC. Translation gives CASSAHSGTQGLENYGYTF.